The clone carrying this T cell receptor (beta chain) was seen at least ten times. This CDR3 spans 11 amino acids. CDR1 and CDR2 (germline): DFQATT, SNEGSKA (reference sequence). V trimming: 8 bases; J trimming: 6 bases; junction bases outside the gene matches: 4. This sample stems from a study of regulatory T cells in long-lasting Graves disease. For TCR beta, libraries came from iRepertoire HTBI primers and Arm-PCR of CDR3 regions. TCRdb fed the multiplex PCR reads into MiXCR, producing one record per CDR3 protein. The repertoire holds roughly 400,000 distinct CDR3 sequences, with 15% as singletons. Described time point: newly diagnosed GD, antithyroid drugs for less than 3 months. Researchers made the TCR library from RNA that was extracted from PBMCs. These records were also assigned to another study, of T cells in Graves' hyperthyroidism and ophthalmopathy. That source adds: A model of 13 V-J pairs discriminated ophthalmopathy from stable hyperthyroidism.

The chain uses TRBV20-1 and TRBJ2-3, with 8 nucleotides matching TRBD2. The sequencing here drew on peripheral blood mononuclear cells (PBMCs), taken at new diagnosis, from a patient treated with antithyroid drugs. The source of this sequence is a woman aged 40 to 49 with Graves disease. This CDR3 reads CSSGLEDTQYF. CDR3 in DNA: TGCAGTTCGGGACTAGAGGATACGCAGTATTTT.